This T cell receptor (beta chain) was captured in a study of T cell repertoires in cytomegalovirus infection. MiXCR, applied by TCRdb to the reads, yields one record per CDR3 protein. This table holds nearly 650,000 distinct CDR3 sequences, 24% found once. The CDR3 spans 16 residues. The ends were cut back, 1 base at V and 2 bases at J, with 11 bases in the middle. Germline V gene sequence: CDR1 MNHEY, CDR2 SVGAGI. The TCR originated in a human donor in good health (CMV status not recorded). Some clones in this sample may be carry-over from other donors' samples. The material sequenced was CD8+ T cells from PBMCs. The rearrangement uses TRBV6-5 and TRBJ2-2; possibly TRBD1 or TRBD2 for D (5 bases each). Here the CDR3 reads CASSYFSGANTGELFF. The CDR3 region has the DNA TGTGCCAGCAGTTACTTTTCCGGGGCCAACACCGGGGAGCTGTTTTTT.